Listed here are 8 T cell receptor beta chains from one sample, sequenced in a study of CD8 T cells in ankylosing spondylitis. Study conclusions and caveats: There was a TCR beta motif, made of fewer than 10 highly homologous variants, that appeared characteristic of ankylosing spondylitis blood.

MiXCR was run by TCRdb on the 5' RACE reads, yielding one entry per CDR3 protein. Of 650,000 to 800,000 distinct CDR3 sequences listed, over 15% were seen once; the top ten hold 15% to 20%. These receptors have no identified antigens. Sequencing was carried out using blood, either unsorted or a sorted T cell fraction (not recorded which). These receptors all stem from a male donor with ankylosing spondylitis.

The V and J genes are TRBV4-1 and TRBJ2-3; D remains unclear. Deletions cut 3 bases from V and 6 bases from J, with 10 bases between. This CDR3 spans 13 amino acids. Germline V lookup: CDR1 MGHRA, CDR2 YSYEKL. The CDR3 DNA is TGCGCCAGCAGCCAGCTCCCCCCCGATACGCAGTATTTT. Protein sequence: CASSQLPPDTQYF.

This clonotype appeared a few times. The rearrangement links TRBV4-2 to TRBJ2-7; D remains ambiguous. V was shortened by 0 bases and J by 7 bases, with 22 bases between the two germline ends. The CDR3 is made up of 17 amino acids. Germline lookup yields CDR1 LGHNA and CDR2 YNFKEQ. The CDR3, as DNA: TGTGCCAGCAGCCAAGATGTTGGGCTTCCAACGGCGCGGGAGCAGTACTTC. Its translation is CASSQDVGLPTAREQYF.

This clonotype was seen a few times. The V and J genes are TRBV20-1 and TRBJ1-1, with 9 positions matching TRBD1. Looked up from germline, CDR1 is DFQATT and CDR2 is SNEGSKA (reference sequence). The length of the CDR3 is 13 residues. Trimming took 6 bases from V and 4 from J; bases not matched to a gene: 6. The CDR3 DNA reads as TGCAGTGCGCCGACAGGGGGTTTCACTGAAGCTTTCTTT. Amino acid sequence: CSAPTGGFTEAFF.

This clonotype turned up a few times. The J gene is TRBJ1-1, the V gene TRBV4-1; the match to TRBD1 covers 8 bases. CDR1 MGHRA and CDR2 YSYEKL come from the germline V gene. The CDR3 totals 15 residues. The V segment lost 1 base and the J segment 6 bases; nucleotides outside the gene matches: 7. As DNA, the CDR3 is TGCGCCAGCAGCCAAGGAACAGGGGGAAATGCTGAAGCTTTCTTT. Its translation: CASSQGTGGNAEAFF.

There are a few counts of this clonotype. The rearrangement links TRBV27 to TRBJ2-2; 7 bases fit TRBD1. After removal of 5 bases from V and 6 bases from J, the junction contained 6 bases not matched to a gene. CDR1 and CDR2 from the germline V gene are MNHEY and SMNVEV (reference sequence). CDR3 length: 14 residues. CDR3: CASSQGVEAGELFF. In nucleotides, the CDR3 is TGTGCCAGCAGTCAGGGGGTGGAGGCCGGGGAGCTGTTTTTT.

The chain carries TRBV20-1 and TRBJ1-1; D is perhaps TRBD1 (5 bases). Trimming removed 6 bases at V and 0 bases at J, with 14 bases between. CDR1 is DFQATT, CDR2 SNEGSKA, per germline (reference sequence). CDR3 length: 14 residues. The CDR3 bases are TGCAGTGCCCCCGACAGAAACATGAACACTGAAGCTTTCTTT. Encoded protein: CSAPDRNMNTEAFF.

This clonotype was counted only a few times. V gene TRBV15 combines with J gene TRBJ1-2; 7 nucleotides agree with TRBD1. V gave up 5 bases and J gave up 6 bases; unmatched junction bases: 15. CDR1 is LNHNV and CDR2 is YYDKDF in the germline V gene (reference sequence). This CDR3 comprises 16 residues. CDR3 region: CATSEDLGQAKDGYTF. The DNA for the CDR3 is TGTGCCACCAGCGAAGATCTCGGACAGGCGAAAGATGGCTACACCTTC.

V is TRBV29-1 and J is TRBJ2-7, with D hard to call. Germline-derived CDR1 and CDR2 are SQVTM and ANQGSEA. This CDR3 is built from 13 residues. Deletions cut 8 bases from V and 0 bases from J, with 14 bases between. The CDR3 sequence is CSPFGRSSYEQYF. The DNA for the CDR3 is TGCAGCCCATTTGGCAGGAGCTCCTACGAGCAGTACTTC.